These T cell receptor beta chains were read from a single sample in a study of Ad26.COV2.S vaccination and SARS-CoV-2 variants. TCRdb's copy holds only in-frame clones and misses some; the assay was immunoSEQ multiplex PCR. The top ten clones hold about 2.5% of a sample with 350,000 to 500,000 clones, roughly nine tenths of them seen once. The sample here was peripheral blood, taken in a trial of Ad26.COV2.S vaccine versus placebo. These receptor sequences come from a person between 18 and 60 years old who received the Ad26.COV2.S COVID-19 vaccine or a placebo. Both conserved end residues are part of each CDR3. The D gene is left open where the match is weak. Clone size is not always given. Where it is, it says once, few, many or a class for expanded clones.

V gene	D gene	J gene	clone size	CDR3 DNA	CDR3 protein
TRBV5-8	NA	TRBJ1-5	NA	TGTGCCAGCAGCCCCGACCCCGTAATCAAGCCCCAGCATTTT	CASSPDPVIKPQHF
TRBV9	NA	TRBJ2-6	NA	TGTGCCAGCAGCGTAAGAGGACCCGGCCTCTCTGGGGCCAACGTCCTGACTTTC	CASSVRGPGLSGANVLTF
TRBV5-1	NA	TRBJ2-3	NA	TGCGCCAGCCGGGCTAGCGCTAGCACAGATACGCAGTATTTT	CASRASASTDTQYF
TRBV5-4	NA	TRBJ2-2	NA	TGTGCCAGCAGCTTGCAAGCGACCGCCGGGGAGCTGTTTTTT	CASSLQATAGELFF
TRBV7-2	NA	TRBJ2-4	NA	TGTGCCAGCAGCTTAGTAGGTTTCGGGGCTACTAAAAACATTCAGTACTTC	CASSLVGFGATKNIQYF
TRBV7-2	NA	TRBJ2-2	NA	TGTGCCAGCAGCGGTAGCGGGACAGTCACCGGGGAGCTGTTTTTT	CASSGSGTVTGELFF
TRBV9	NA	TRBJ2-3	NA	TGTGCCAGCAGCGTTCGACAGAGCACAGATACGCAGTATTTT	CASSVRQSTDTQYF
TRBV27	TRBD2	TRBJ2-2	NA	TGTGCCAGCAGGTTCTGGAGCGGGGGGGCGAACACCGGGGAGCTGTTTTTT	CASRFWSGGANTGELFF
TRBV30	NA	TRBJ2-5	once	TGTGCCTGGATTGGAGGGAGCCAAGAGACCCAGTACTTC	CAWIGGSQETQYF
TRBV18	TRBD1	TRBJ1-4	NA	TGTGCCAGCTCCCGAACCGGGACAGATGAAAAACTGTTTTTT	CASSRTGTDEKLFF
TRBV14	NA	TRBJ1-5	NA	TGTGCCAGCAGCCAAGTGGTCACAGGGAGGGAGCAATCAGCCCCAGCATTT	CASSQVVTGREQSAPAF
TRBV7-2	NA	TRBJ2-5	NA	TGTGCCAGCAGCTTAAGCCCTCAAGAGACCCAGTACTTC	CASSLSPQETQYF
TRBV6-5	NA	TRBJ1-1	NA	TGTGCCAGCAGTTACACTAGGAGAGTAATGGCTTTCTTT	CASSYTRRVMAFF